These 17 T cell receptor beta chains came from one sample sequenced in a study of Graves' ophthalmopathy and Graves' hyperthyroidism. RNA transcripts were the template, and TCR beta CDR3 regions were amplified from them. HTBI-primed first-round RT-PCR preceded second-round multiplex PCR. TCRdb called the multiplex PCR reads again in MiXCR, with one record for every CDR3 protein. The repertoire holds about 640,000 distinct CDR3 sequences, with 35% to 50% as singletons. Sample: peripheral blood. The receptors were gathered from an adult man with Graves' ophthalmopathy.

This clonotype has a single count. The chain combines TRBV29-1 with TRBJ1-2; no clear D gene. The length of the CDR3 is 13 residues. Deletions cut 7 bases from V and 10 bases from J, with 22 bases between. CDR1 is SQVTM and CDR2 is ANQGSEA in the germline V gene. The CDR3 protein is CSDTFTSDCDYTF. The CDR3 nucleotides read TGCAGCGACACCTTTACGAGCGATTGTGACTACACCTTC.

This clonotype was seen more than once but under ten times. This chain connects TRBV3-1 to TRBJ1-1, with 10 bases aligning to TRBD1. J was trimmed by 5 bases and V by 9 bases; bases with no gene match: 3. Germline CDR1 reads LGHDT; CDR2 reads YNNKEL (reference sequence). The CDR3 has 12 amino acids. CDR3 residues: CASRDRGTEAFF. CDR3 sequence (DNA): TGTGCCAGTAGGGACAGGGGAACTGAAGCTTTCTTT. Complete variable domain (other parts from reference TRBV3-1 and TRBJ1-1): DTAVSQTPKYLVTQMGNDKSIKCEQNLGHDTMYWYKQDSKKFLKIMFSYNNKELIINETVPNRFSPKSPDKAHLNLHINSLELGDSAVYFCASRDRGTEAFFGQGTRLTVV.

The rearrangement links TRBV11-1 to TRBJ1-2; D unclear. Per germline, CDR1 SGHAT and CDR2 FQDESV (reference sequence). CDR3 length equals 15 residues. With 11 bases removed from V and 0 bases from J, the gap between germline ends came to 19 bases. The CDR3 protein is CAWSAHLRANYGYTF. CDR3 nucleotide sequence: TGTGCCTGGAGCGCCCATTTGCGGGCTAACTATGGCTACACCTTC.

This clonotype was counted many times. The chain joins TRBV6-6 to TRBJ1-2; the D gene is possibly TRBD1 (5 bases). The length of the CDR3 is 12 residues. CDR1 is MNHNY and CDR2 is SVGAGI in the germline V gene (reference sequence). V was shortened by 6 bases and J by 7 bases, with 12 bases between the two germline ends. The CDR3 bases are TGTGCCAGCAGCACGGACATCCTTGGCTACACCTTC. It specifies CASSTDILGYTF.

CDR3 sequence: CASSDRTGSITEAFF. CDR3 nucleotide sequence: TGTGCCAGCAGTGACCGAACCGGAAGCATCACTGAAGCTTTCTTT. V usage is TRBV5-4 and J usage is TRBJ1-1; D gene uncertain. Germline assignment: CDR1 SGHNT and CDR2 YYREEE (reference sequence). The V end lost 5 bases, the J end lost 4 bases, and 18 bases lay between the germline ends. This CDR3 is 15 amino acids long.

This clonotype was observed once. A clone one base away is much larger, so this may be a read error. CDR3 bases: TGCAGTGCTAGGGTGGGACGGGGCTACGAGCAGTACTTC. Residues: CSARVGRGYEQYF. J is TRBJ2-7 and V is TRBV20-1; TRBD1 or TRBD2 may be the D gene (5 bases each). V lost 3 bases, J lost 3 bases, and 12 bases lay in between. CDR3 length: 13 amino acids. Germline-derived CDR1 and CDR2 are DFQATT and SNEGSKA (reference sequence).

As concerns this clonotype: A much larger clone lies one base from this, so it may be a read error. This chain uses TRBV20-1 with TRBJ1-3; D is unresolved. The CDR3 has 13 residues. Germline values: CDR1 DFQATT, CDR2 SNEGSKA (reference sequence). Trimming took off 6 bases at V and 0 bases at J, with 9 bases between the two ends. CDR3 sequence reads: CSALSYSGNTIYF. CDR3 DNA: TGCAGTGCCCTTTCCTACTCTGGAAACACCATATATTTT.

DNA for the CDR3: TGTGCCAGTACCTGGGGAGGCGGAAAAAATTCACCCCTCCACTTT. It specifies CASTWGGGKNSPLHF. The chain recombines TRBV2 with TRBJ1-6, with D unclear. The V gene's germline CDR1 is SNHLY and CDR2 FYNNEI. V lost 9 bases and J 7 bases, leaving 19 bases between the germline ends. The CDR3 is made up of 15 amino acids.

The J gene is TRBJ2-1, the V gene TRBV7-2, with D perhaps given as TRBD1 or TRBD2 (7 bases each). This CDR3 comprises 14 residues. In germline, CDR1 is SGHTA, CDR2 FQGNSA. The germline V and J ends were trimmed by 4 bases and 12 bases, with 19 bases remaining between them. The CDR3 sequence: CASSSGGQRKGQFF. CDR3 bases: TGTGCCAGCAGCTCGGGGGGACAGCGGAAAGGGCAGTTCTTC.

This clonotype came up many times. The chain employs TRBV19 and TRBJ1-5, with 8 bases aligning to TRBD1. Unmatched junction bases numbered 10, after V lost 9 bases and J lost 0 bases. The CDR3 loop spans 16 amino acids. The V gene's germline CDR1 is LNHDA and CDR2 SQIVND (reference sequence). CDR3 bases: TGTGCCAGCTCCAGGGGGCCGCGACCTAGCAATCAGCCCCAGCATTTT. Its translation is CASSRGPRPSNQPQHF.

A single count supports this clonotype. The chain carries TRBV7-9 and TRBJ2-7, with D possibly TRBD1 on 5 matching bases. This CDR3 region has 14 residues. Trimming cost V 5 bases and J 3 bases, with 14 bases left between them. Germline V gene lookup returns CDR1 SEHNR and CDR2 FQNEAQ (reference sequence). The CDR3 reads CASSKTGSGYEQYF. In DNA form, the CDR3 reads TGTGCCAGCAGCAAAACAGGTTCGGGCTACGAGCAGTACTTC.

Regarding this clonotype: Germline is not matched at one junction end, which may reflect a read error. CDR3 region: CASSLLGQGAYGQYF. Here the CDR3 DNA reads TGTGCCAGCAGCTTACTTGGACAGGGGGCCTACGGGCAGTACTTC. This chain uses TRBV7-6 with TRBJ2-7; TRBD1 matches 11 bases. This CDR3 spans 15 amino acids. Looked up from germline, CDR1 is SGHVS and CDR2 is FNYEAQ. Full variable domain (rest looked up from reference TRBV7-6 and TRBJ2-7): GAGVSQSPRYKVTKRGQDVALRCDPISGHVSLYWYRQALGQGPEFLTYFNYEAQQDKSGLPNDRFSAERPEGSISTLTIQRTEQRDSAMYRCASSLLGQGAYGQYFGPGTRLTVT.

About this clonotype itself: Being one base from a much bigger clone, this may be a read error. The rearrangement joins TRBV7-9 to TRBJ2-7; 12 nucleotides align to TRBD2. Per the germline V gene, CDR1 is SEHNR and CDR2 is FQNEAQ (reference sequence). The CDR3 length is 16 residues. The CDR3 DNA reads as TGTGCCAGCAGCTTAGCGCGGACTAGCGGGATCTACGGGCAGTACTTC. This sequence encodes CASSLARTSGIYGQYF.

This clonotype was seen at least ten times. The chain is built from TRBV12-3 or TRBV12-4 and TRBJ1-2; the match to TRBD1 covers 7 bases. Losses at the gene ends were 5 bases for V and 0 bases for J; bases not matched to a gene: 9. There are 16 residues in the CDR3. The CDR3 DNA reads TGTGCCAGCAGTATGACCGGGACAGCGACTAACTATGGCTACACCTTC. Translated: CASSMTGTATNYGYTF.

This clonotype was detected many times. The chain has TRBV6-1 and TRBJ1-3; 7 positions match TRBD1. V was pared by 6 bases and J by 4 bases, with 12 bases of the junction left unmatched. Looked up from germline, CDR1 is MNHNS and CDR2 is SASEGT. CDR3 length equals 16 residues. CDR3 coding DNA: TGTGCCAGCAGCCCGACAGACAGGGATCTCGGAAACACCATATATTTT. Translated, it gives CASSPTDRDLGNTIYF.

V is TRBV29-1 and J is TRBJ2-6; TRBD1 is a possible D gene (6 bases). V lost 7 bases and J lost 0, with 16 bases in between. CDR1 and CDR2 from the germline V gene are SQVTM and ANQGSEA. The CDR3 contains 16 residues. CDR3 nucleotide sequence: TGCAGCGCCAAAGAACAGGGTAGCTCTGGGGCCAACGTCCTGACTTTC. Amino acid sequence: CSAKEQGSSGANVLTF.

The V gene is TRBV6-1, the J gene TRBJ2-7, with 14 bases fitting TRBD2. V trimming: 6 bases; J trimming: 3 bases; junction bases outside the gene matches: 7. Germline values: CDR1 MNHNS, CDR2 SASEGT. This CDR3 contains 16 residues. The CDR3 DNA is TGTGCCAGCAGGACCGGGACTAGCGGGAGCCTCTACGAGCAGTACTTC. Translating gives CASRTGTSGSLYEQYF.